This T cell receptor beta chain was sequenced in a study of shared clonotypes between healthy human individuals. General study findings and limits: Only blood was sampled, and tissue TCR repertoires likely differ from blood ones.

Naive CD8 cells lacked CD45RO, underwent positive selection for CCR7 and left out terminally differentiated effector memory CD45RA+ cells. Details on this clone: Its antigen is currently unknown.

For every subset, genomic DNA was evenly distributed across several immunoSEQ plates. Measured with immunoSEQ multiplex PCR; TCRdb has only the in-frame clones, and not every one. The table lists about 1,800,000 clones, approximately 95% of them singletons, with more than 0.9% in the top ten. V was cut by 2 bases and J by 3 bases, with 7 bases left in between. This CDR3 comprises 13 residues. Germline V gives CDR1 MNHEY, CDR2 SVGAGI. Sequencing was carried out using naive CD8+ T cells sorted from blood. The clonotype comes from a man aged 18-30 years in good health. V usage is TRBV6-5 and J usage is TRBJ1-1; D gene uncertain. The CDR3 DNA follows: TGTGCCAGCAGTTACACTCCCCACACTGAAGCTTTCTTT. This sequence encodes CASSYTPHTEAFF.